The text below deals with one TCR beta chain. There are a few counts of this clonotype. The antigen it binds to is not known. No much larger clonotype is one base removed from it; base qualities were not supplied. This entry comes from a study of early T cells in non-severe SARS-CoV-2 infection listed by TCRdb under 2021. Looking at the study overall: TCR sequencing used bulk RNA from unsorted whole blood, so alpha and beta chains could not be paired. Results the study describes overall, beyond this receptor: Matching against VDJdb was skewed toward anti-spike CD8 responses, likely underestimated virus-specific expansions, and missed private and CD4 specificities.

Library preparation used 5' RACE. TCRdb shows the sequencer as NextSeq 500. The TCR library protocol attached unique molecular identifiers to individual cDNA molecules to correct for sequencing error and PCR bias. Both TCR alpha and beta chains were sequenced, and tight co-correlation was observed between alpha and beta sequence abundances in each sample. On the study's bioinformatics: Decombinator V4 was used to perform V gene, J gene and CDR3 annotation of TCR sequences. TCRs were defined as expanded if a significant change between any two time points was detected under a Poisson model with p below 0.0001. TCR abundances were normalised to the total number of TCRs sequenced per sample and were expressed as counts per million. TRAV1-2 paired with TRAJ12, TRAJ20 or TRAJ33 defined MAIT TCRs, while TRAV10 paired with TRAJ18 defined iNKT TCRs. VDJdb, accessed 1 November 2021, was searched for CMV, EBV and SARS-CoV-2 annotated TCRs, excluding TCRs annotated for multiple antigens. TCRdb reran the public reads through fastp at Q25 and MiXCR, keeping productive beta chains. Rows with a matching CDR3 protein are joined into one entry that keeps the most common DNA and genes. In this record, the V and J calls reflect TCRdb's handling and not the investigators' own analysis. The sample contains over 95,000 distinct CDR3 sequences, roughly 17% of them found a single time. The ten most abundant clones make up 1.3% of the sample.

Set within a cohort of healthcare workers in London, UK, this nested case-control study involved weekly PCR testing of nasopharyngeal swabs along with blood sampling. Healthcare workers were enrolled in the week of the UK lockdown, from 23 to 31 March 2020, and were followed every week for up to about 15 weeks. Taken from cysteine to phenylalanine, the CDR3 has 14 residues. The read is trimmed to its CDR3 DNA, 42 bases read in frame from base 1. At the junction V is shortened by 8 bases and J by 1 base, with 11 bases in between. CDR1 and CDR2 are read off the germline V gene (reference sequence) as PRHDT and FYEKMQ.

This chain joins TRBV13 to TRBJ2-2; the D gene assignment is ambiguous. Sequencing input: whole blood. This receptor was taken from an adult who was a healthcare worker with PCR-confirmed SARS-CoV-2 infection or an uninfected control (not recorded which). The CDR3 protein sequence reads: CASGNGLNTGELFF. The DNA sequence is TGTGCCAGCGGTAACGGCTTGAACACCGGGGAGCTGTTTTTT.